These 32 T cell receptor beta chains came from one sample sequenced in a study of human T cells and chemical hapten exposure (dated by TCRdb to about 2021). Libraries were prepared through RACE. Sequencing relied on a NextSeq 500. TCRdb itself trimmed the public reads at Q25 with fastp, ran MiXCR and retained productive beta chains. CDR3 protein duplicates are merged, each entry listing the most common genes and DNA. This sample has roughly 69,000 distinct CDR3 sequences in its table, and 10% of those were observed once. Together, the top ten hold 6.8% of the sample. The time point tag for this specimen amounts to: patch test 2, 6 weeks after DPC sensitization. Per the publication, the treatment or condition label means: therapeutic diphenylcyclopropenone sensitization with weekly scalp DPC. The source was whole blood, collected in connection with sensitization to the hapten diphenylcyclopropenone (DPC). The receptors here all came from a woman aged 45 to 65 with alopecia areata. Some clones in this sample may be carry-over from other donors' samples.

The chain carries TRBV20-1 and TRBJ2-1, with 7 bases aligning to TRBD2. This CDR3 has 14 amino acids. Germline V lookup: CDR1 DFQATT, CDR2 SNEGSKA (reference sequence). The ends lost 2 bases at V and 5 bases at J; junction bases unmatched: 6. CDR3: CSARPSGIDNEQFF. CDR3 nucleotide sequence: TGCAGTGCTAGACCCAGCGGGATCGACAATGAGCAGTTCTTC.

This clonotype came up many times. The chain has TRBV19 and TRBJ1-1, with 9 bases identical to TRBD1. CDR3 length: 17 residues. The germline V gene encodes CDR1 LNHDA and CDR2 SQIVND (reference sequence). The trim removed 4 bases at V and 1 base at J, leaving 10 bases unmatched. The CDR3 spells CASSKGTGLSPNTEAFF. CDR3 nucleotide sequence: TGTGCCAGTAGTAAGGGGACAGGGTTATCCCCGAACACTGAAGCTTTCTTT.

This chain links TRBV2 with TRBJ2-3; TRBD2 aligns across 10 bases. Germline CDR1 and CDR2: SNHLY and FYNNEI. There are 15 residues in the CDR3. V was clipped by 6 bases and J by 6 bases; unmatched bases: 9. CDR3 bases: TGTGCCAGCAGGGTCGGACTAGCGGAGACGGATACGCAGTATTTT. Encoded protein: CASRVGLAETDTQYF.

The chain recombines TRBV7-2 with TRBJ2-7; 7 bases agree with TRBD2. Germline V lookup: CDR1 SGHTA, CDR2 FQGNSA. This CDR3 has 14 residues. The ends lost 3 bases at V and 5 bases at J; junction bases unmatched: 7. DNA of the CDR3: TGTGCCAGCAGCTTGGCGGGAGCCGGCGACGAGCAGTACTTC. Protein: CASSLAGAGDEQYF.

As for this clonotype: A much larger clone differs by one base, so this may be a read error. The conserved phenylalanine or tryptophan is not found at the CDR3 terminus, so this likely reflects a read error. The chain joins TRBV5-1 to TRBJ1-4; TRBD1 might be the D (5 bases). The ends were cut back, 4 bases at V and 7 bases at J, with 20 bases in the middle. This CDR3 comprises 16 residues. Looked up from germline, CDR1 is SGHRS and CDR2 is YFSETQ. The CDR3 sequence is CASSDTSRGLGEKLFI. CDR3 DNA sequence: TGCGCCAGCAGCGACACCTCAAGGGGATTAGGTGAAAAACTGTTTATT.

The gene calls are TRBV6-5 and TRBJ2-1; possible D gene TRBD2, 5 bases. CDR3 size: 16 residues. V was pared by 0 bases and J by 6 bases, with 15 bases between. Germline CDR1 MNHEY, CDR2 SVGAGI. In nucleotides, the CDR3 is TGTGCCAGCAGTTACTCGCCTAGCAGGAGAGGCAATGAGCAGTTCTTC. This encodes CASSYSPSRRGNEQFF.

This clonotype was counted only a few times. The genes are TRBV10-3 and TRBJ1-5; D not certain. The CDR3 has 18 residues. The V end lost 3 bases, the J end lost 3 bases, and 21 bases lay between the germline ends. The germline V gene encodes CDR1 ENHRY and CDR2 SYGVKD. The CDR3 here is CAISDGGSKSRPNQPQHF. In DNA, the CDR3 is TGTGCCATCAGTGATGGCGGGTCTAAGTCACGGCCCAATCAGCCCCAGCATTTT.

This chain joins TRBV2 and TRBJ2-1; D call uncertain. The CDR3 has 11 amino acids. The germline V and J ends were trimmed by 3 bases and 8 bases, with 5 bases remaining between them. Germline V lookup: CDR1 SNHLY, CDR2 FYNNEI. The CDR3: CASSDEHEQFF. CDR3 nucleotide sequence: TGTGCCAGCAGTGATGAGCATGAGCAGTTCTTC.

There are many counts of this clonotype. The chain combines TRBV12-3 or TRBV12-4 with TRBJ2-2; D ambiguous. The CDR3 spans 15 residues. V lost 3 bases to trimming and J lost 3 bases, with 11 bases between them. CDR3 sequence: CASSFAGLHTGELFF. CDR3 bases: TGTGCCAGCAGTTTCGCCGGGTTGCACACCGGGGAGCTGTTTTTT.

There are many counts of this clonotype. The rearrangement links TRBV5-1 to TRBJ2-5, with a possible D match to TRBD2 (6 bases). The CDR3 is 17 amino acids. Trimming pared 6 bases from V and 1 base from J, leaving 22 bases between. The germline gives CDR1 SGHRS, CDR2 YFSETQ. The chain's CDR3 is CASNPLVGGGGQETQYF. In nucleotides, the CDR3 is TGCGCCAGCAACCCCCTAGTTGGGGGAGGAGGCCAAGAGACCCAGTACTTC. The full variable domain, in which reference TRBV5-1 and TRBJ2-5 provide the parts outside the CDR3, is KAGVTQTPRYLIKTRGQQVTLSCSPISGHRSVSWYQQTPGQGLQFLFEYFSETQRNKGNFPGRFSGRQFSNSRSEMNVSTLELGDSALYLCASNPLVGGGGQETQYFGPGTRLLVL.

The V call is TRBV7-2, the J call TRBJ2-1; 16 nucleotides agree with TRBD2. Germline V gives CDR1 SGHTA, CDR2 FQGNSA. This CDR3 contains 18 residues. Trimming took 1 base from V and 6 from J; bases not matched to a gene: 6. CDR3 coding DNA: TGTGCCAGCAGCTTAGGAGGGACTAGCGGGAGGGCCTCCAATGAGCAGTTCTTC. This sequence encodes CASSLGGTSGRASNEQFF.

This clonotype was picked up a small number of times. The rearrangement joins TRBV12-3 or TRBV12-4 to TRBJ2-1, with 14 bases that match TRBD2. The CDR3 has 16 amino acids. Unmatched junction bases numbered 5, after V lost 6 bases and J lost 4 bases. CDR3 nucleotides: TGTGCCAGCAGAGGACTAGCGGGAGGCTTTTACAATGAGCAGTTCTTC. Amino acid sequence: CASRGLAGGFYNEQFF.

This clonotype was detected ten times or more. The genes are TRBV11-2 and TRBJ1-5; D is unclear. V was shortened by 0 bases and J by 6 bases, with 12 bases between the two germline ends. Germline values: CDR1 SGHAT, CDR2 FQNNGV. The CDR3 sequence is 15 residues long. The CDR3, as DNA: TGTGCCAGCAGCTTAGACGGGAGGGTTCGTCAGCCCCAGCATTTT. This gives the protein CASSLDGRVRQPQHF.

The rearrangement links TRBV14 to TRBJ1-2; D is uncertain. V lost 5 bases and J 9 bases, leaving 19 bases between the germline ends. CDR1 SGHDN and CDR2 FVKESK come from the germline V gene. This CDR3 contains 14 residues. The CDR3 bases are TGTGCCAGCAGCTCCGGACGGAGTAGGAAGCGCTACACCTTC. Translating gives CASSSGRSRKRYTF.

V usage is TRBV7-9 and J usage is TRBJ2-7; D possibly uses TRBD1 or TRBD2 (5 bases each). The germline CDR1 and CDR2 sequences are SEHNR and FQNEAQ (reference sequence). The ends were cut back, 0 bases at V and 0 bases at J, with 9 bases in the middle. This CDR3 has 15 amino acids. The CDR3 sequence is CASSLALGTSYEQYF. In DNA, the CDR3 is TGTGCCAGCAGCTTAGCGCTGGGGACCTCCTACGAGCAGTACTTC. Full variable domain (outside the CDR3, taken from reference TRBV7-9 and TRBJ2-7): DTGVSQNPRHKITKRGQNVTFRCDPISEHNRLYWYRQTLGQGPEFLTYFQNEAQLEKSRLLSDRFSAERPKGSFSTLEIQRTEQGDSAMYLCASSLALGTSYEQYFGPGTRLTVT.

At least ten counts were recorded for this clonotype. The V gene is TRBV18, the J gene TRBJ2-1, with 8 bases lining up with TRBD2. The J segment lost 2 bases and the V segment lost 6 bases, leaving 12 bases of the junction unmatched. The CDR3 length is 17 residues. CDR1 KGHSH and CDR2 LQKENI come from the germline V gene. CDR3 protein: CASSDGGSGTPYNEQFF. Here the CDR3 DNA reads TGTGCCAGCTCTGATGGAGGTAGCGGGACTCCCTACAATGAGCAGTTCTTC. The whole variable domain, filled in from reference TRBV18 and TRBJ2-1, reads NAGVMQNPRHLVRRRGQEARLRCSPMKGHSHVYWYRQLPEEGLKFMVYLQKENIIDESGMPKERFSAEFPKEGPSILRIQQVVRGDSAAYFCASSDGGSGTPYNEQFFGPGTRLTVL.

This clonotype has ten or more counts. This chain connects TRBV12-3 or TRBV12-4 to TRBJ1-1, with TRBD1 as a possible D gene (6 bases). V lost 5 bases to trimming and J lost 4 bases, with 20 bases between them. The CDR3 is 16 residues long. CDR3 protein: CASSPREGGWTTEAFF. In DNA form, the CDR3 reads TGTGCCAGCAGTCCAAGGGAGGGGGGCTGGACCACTGAAGCTTTCTTT.

This clonotype was counted at least ten times. The chain combines TRBV12-3 or TRBV12-4 with TRBJ1-3; D remains ambiguous. V dropped 6 bases and J dropped 4 bases, with 7 bases sitting between them. CDR3 length: 12 amino acids. This chain's CDR3 is CASRGRGNTIYF. As DNA, the CDR3 is TGTGCCAGCAGGGGAAGGGGAAACACCATATATTTT.

There are a few counts of this clonotype. The V gene is TRBV18, the J gene TRBJ1-4; D gene uncertain. This CDR3 has 14 amino acids. Germline V lookup: CDR1 KGHSH, CDR2 LQKENI. V was pared by 3 bases and J by 2 bases, with 7 bases between. In nucleotides, the CDR3 is TGTGCCAGCTCACCGGTACTTACTAATGAAAAACTGTTTTTT. Translating gives CASSPVLTNEKLFF.

This clonotype was counted at least ten times. The chain carries TRBV6-5 and TRBJ2-3; 8 bases are a match to TRBD2. J was trimmed by 2 bases and V by 7 bases; bases with no gene match: 5. This CDR3 region has 14 residues. Germline V CDR1 and CDR2: MNHEY, SVGAGI. The CDR3 nucleotides are TGTGCCAGCACCCTAGCGGGCCTCACAGATACGCAGTATTTT. This codes for CASTLAGLTDTQYF.

This clonotype was recorded at least ten times. The rearrangement links TRBV18 to TRBJ1-2; weak D call: TRBD1 (6 bases). CDR3 length: 15 residues. Trimming removed 5 bases at V and 8 bases at J, with 21 bases between. Germline V gene data show CDR1 as KGHSH and CDR2 as LQKENI. The CDR3 region is CASSVSGDNLRGYTF. CDR3 in DNA: TGTGCCAGCTCAGTATCAGGGGACAATCTCAGAGGCTACACCTTC.

This clonotype was found many times. This chain uses TRBV12-3 or TRBV12-4 with TRBJ1-2, with D perhaps TRBD1 (5 bases). V was clipped by 4 bases and J by 7 bases, with 16 bases between them. The CDR3 loop spans 14 amino acids. CDR3 sequence (DNA): TGTGCCAGCAGTTCCTCGCGGGGGGAAGGTGGCTACACCTTC. Amino acids: CASSSSRGEGGYTF.

This chain connects TRBV5-4 to TRBJ2-3; 7 bases are shared with TRBD2. The germline gives CDR1 SGHNT, CDR2 YYREEE (reference sequence). With V trimmed by 0 bases and J by 4 bases, 8 bases remained unmatched. The CDR3 has 16 residues. Here the CDR3 reads CASSLGGGSGPDTQYF. In DNA, the CDR3 is TGTGCCAGCAGCTTGGGGGGAGGGAGTGGCCCAGATACGCAGTATTTT.

V and J are TRBV20-1 and TRBJ1-1; possibly TRBD1 for D (5 bases). The CDR3 spans 13 residues. The germline V gene has CDR1 DFQATT and CDR2 SNEGSKA (reference sequence). V lost 1 base to trimming and J lost 3 bases, with 9 bases between them. CDR3 coding DNA: TGCAGTGCTAGAGTCGACAGTCACACTGAAGCTTTCTTT. Its translation is CSARVDSHTEAFF.

This clonotype has just one count. The chain is built from TRBV6-6 and TRBJ2-7, with 9 bases lining up with TRBD2. The length of the CDR3 is 17 residues. V dropped 5 bases and J dropped 3; count of bases not matched to a gene: 14. Per the germline V gene, CDR1 is MNHNY and CDR2 is SVGAGI (reference sequence). The CDR3 is CASSPPGPAGGSYEQYF. The CDR3, as DNA: TGTGCCAGCAGTCCGCCAGGGCCAGCGGGAGGAAGCTACGAGCAGTACTTC.

This clonotype showed up many times. The rearrangement joins TRBV19 to TRBJ2-1; perhaps TRBD2 as D (6 bases). The CDR3 is made up of 15 amino acids. V was cut by 8 bases and J by 2 bases, with 16 bases left in between. Germline assignment: CDR1 LNHDA and CDR2 SQIVND (reference sequence). Here the CDR3 reads CASGPMGGPYNEQFF. The CDR3 DNA is TGTGCCAGTGGTCCTATGGGGGGACCCTACAATGAGCAGTTCTTC. Supplemented by reference TRBV19 and TRBJ2-1, the full variable domain reads DGGITQSPKYLFRKEGQNVTLSCEQNLNHDAMYWYRQDPGQGLRLIYYSQIVNDFQKGDIAEGYSVSREKKESFPLTVTSAQKNPTAFYLCASGPMGGPYNEQFFGPGTRLTVL.

This chain connects TRBV7-6 to TRBJ2-7, with D maybe TRBD1 (7 bases). Trimming stripped 4 bases from V and 7 bases from J, with 17 bases between. CDR3 length equals 14 residues. Germline V gives CDR1 SGHVS, CDR2 FNYEAQ. CDR3 sequence: CASSSLRGAREQYF. CDR3 sequence (DNA): TGTGCCAGCAGCTCCCTCAGGGGGGCCAGGGAGCAGTACTTC.

The chain couples TRBV5-6 to TRBJ1-4, with D uncertain. The V end lost 5 bases, the J end lost 7 bases, and 12 bases lay between the germline ends. The CDR3 loop spans 13 amino acids. Germline lookup yields CDR1 SGHDT and CDR2 YYEEEE. Here the CDR3 DNA reads TGTGCCAGCAGGCGTACTTTGACTGAAAAACTGTTTTTT. It yields the protein CASRRTLTEKLFF.

The sample holds a few counts of this clonotype. CDR3 amino acids: CSGSSGNTIYF. As DNA, the CDR3 is TGCAGCGGATCCTCTGGAAACACCATATATTTT. The rearrangement joins TRBV29-1 to TRBJ1-3; D gene unclear. With 7 bases removed from V and 0 bases from J, the gap between germline ends came to 4 bases. Germline-derived CDR1 and CDR2 are SQVTM and ANQGSEA. The CDR3 covers 11 residues.

This clonotype occurred many times. The chain recombines TRBV20-1 with TRBJ1-2, with 7 nucleotides matching TRBD1. V dropped 5 bases and J dropped 1; count of bases not matched to a gene: 4. The CDR3 totals 13 residues. Per the germline V gene, CDR1 is DFQATT and CDR2 is SNEGSKA (reference sequence). CDR3 loop: CSAQGVINYGYTF. CDR3 sequence (DNA): TGCAGTGCTCAGGGGGTCATTAACTATGGCTACACCTTC.

This clonotype was seen a single time. The chain has TRBV4-2 and TRBJ1-1, with D hard to call. The ends were cut back, 1 base at V and 5 bases at J, with 8 bases in the middle. Germline V CDR1 and CDR2: LGHNA, YNFKEQ. This CDR3 comprises 13 residues. CDR3 DNA: TGTGCCAGCAGCCAAGGGCGGTGGACTGAAGCTTTCTTT. It is translated as CASSQGRWTEAFF.

The V and J genes are TRBV30 and TRBJ1-5; 8 positions match TRBD1. CDR3 length: 13 amino acids. Germline V gene lookup returns CDR1 GTSNPN and CDR2 SVGIG (reference sequence). J gave up 5 bases and V 5 bases, and 5 bases lay outside the gene matches. Written as DNA, the CDR3 is TGTGCCTGGGCGGACAGGGTCGATCAGCCCCAGCATTTT. It is translated as CAWADRVDQPQHF.